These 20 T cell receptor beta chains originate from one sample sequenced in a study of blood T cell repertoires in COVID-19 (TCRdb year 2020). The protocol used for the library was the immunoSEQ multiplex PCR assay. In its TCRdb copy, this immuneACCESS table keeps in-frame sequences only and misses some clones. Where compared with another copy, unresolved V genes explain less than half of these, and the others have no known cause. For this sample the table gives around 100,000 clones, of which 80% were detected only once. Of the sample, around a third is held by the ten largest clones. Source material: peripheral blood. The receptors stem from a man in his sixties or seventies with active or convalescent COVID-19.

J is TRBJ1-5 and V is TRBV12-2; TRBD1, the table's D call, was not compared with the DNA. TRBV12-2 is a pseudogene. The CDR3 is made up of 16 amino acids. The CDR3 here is CASRLKTGQVNQPQHF. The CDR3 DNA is TGTGCAAGTCGCTTGAAGACGGGACAGGTCAATCAGCCCCAGCATTTT.

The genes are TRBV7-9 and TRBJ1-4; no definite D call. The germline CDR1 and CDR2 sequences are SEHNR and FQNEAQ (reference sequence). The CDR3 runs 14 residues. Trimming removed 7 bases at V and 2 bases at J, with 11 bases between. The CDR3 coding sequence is TGTGCCAGCACCCCCCCCGCGACTAATGAAAAACTGTTTTTT. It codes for CASTPPATNEKLFF.

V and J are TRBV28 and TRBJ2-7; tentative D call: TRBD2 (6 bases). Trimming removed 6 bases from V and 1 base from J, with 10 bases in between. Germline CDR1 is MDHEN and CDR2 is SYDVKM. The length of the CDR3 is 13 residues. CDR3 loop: CASSPGGSYEQYF. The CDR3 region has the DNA TGTGCCAGCAGCCCCGGGGGATCCTACGAGCAGTACTTC.

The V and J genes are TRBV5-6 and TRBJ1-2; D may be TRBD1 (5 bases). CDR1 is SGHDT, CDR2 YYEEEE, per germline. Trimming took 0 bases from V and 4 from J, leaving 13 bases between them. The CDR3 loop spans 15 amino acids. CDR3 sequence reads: CASSLATTDSYGYTF. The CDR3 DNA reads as TGTGCCAGCAGCTTGGCAACGACAGATTCCTATGGCTACACCTTC.

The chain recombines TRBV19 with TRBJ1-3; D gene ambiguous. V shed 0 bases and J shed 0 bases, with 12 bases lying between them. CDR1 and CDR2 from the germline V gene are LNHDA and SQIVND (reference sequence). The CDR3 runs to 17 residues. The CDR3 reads CASSIDSGIHSGNTIYF. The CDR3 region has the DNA TGTGCCAGTAGTATAGATTCGGGTATCCACTCTGGAAACACCATATATTTT.

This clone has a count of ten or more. The CDR3 DNA follows: TGTGCCAGCAGTGAAGGGGGTATCCCCTACGAGCAGTACTTC. Its protein is CASSEGGIPYEQYF. The J gene is TRBJ2-7, the V gene TRBV27; a weak D match, TRBD1 (6 bases). Germline V gene sequence: CDR1 MNHEY, CDR2 SMNVEV (reference sequence). The CDR3 loop spans 14 amino acids. V lost 5 bases to trimming and J lost 2 bases, with 13 bases between them.

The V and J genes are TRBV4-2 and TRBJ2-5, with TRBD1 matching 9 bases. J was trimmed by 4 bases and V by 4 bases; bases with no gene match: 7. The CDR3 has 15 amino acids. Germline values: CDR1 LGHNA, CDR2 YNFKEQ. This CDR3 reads CASSPTGQGRETQYF. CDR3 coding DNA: TGTGCCAGCAGCCCTACCGGACAGGGGCGAGAGACCCAGTACTTC.

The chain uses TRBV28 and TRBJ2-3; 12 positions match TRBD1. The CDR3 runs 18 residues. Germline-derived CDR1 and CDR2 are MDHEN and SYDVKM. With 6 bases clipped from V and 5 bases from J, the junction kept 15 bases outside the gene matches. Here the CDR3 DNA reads TGTGCCAGCAGGCCAAATAACCGGGACAGGGGGCTTGAAGATACGCAGTATTTT. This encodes CASRPNNRDRGLEDTQYF.

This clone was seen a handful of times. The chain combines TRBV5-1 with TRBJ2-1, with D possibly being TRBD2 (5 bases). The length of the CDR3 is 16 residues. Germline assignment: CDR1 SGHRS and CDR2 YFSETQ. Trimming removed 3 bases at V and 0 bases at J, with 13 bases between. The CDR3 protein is CASSWSGVSSYNEQFF. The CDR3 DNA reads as TGCGCCAGCAGCTGGTCCGGGGTCAGCTCCTACAATGAGCAGTTCTTC.

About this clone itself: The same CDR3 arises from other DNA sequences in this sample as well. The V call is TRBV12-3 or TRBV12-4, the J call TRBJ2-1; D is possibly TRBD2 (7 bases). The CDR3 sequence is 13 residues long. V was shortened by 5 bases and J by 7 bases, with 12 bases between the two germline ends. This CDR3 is CASSPGRGNEQFF. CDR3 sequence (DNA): TGTGCCAGCAGTCCGGGGAGGGGGAATGAGCAGTTCTTC.

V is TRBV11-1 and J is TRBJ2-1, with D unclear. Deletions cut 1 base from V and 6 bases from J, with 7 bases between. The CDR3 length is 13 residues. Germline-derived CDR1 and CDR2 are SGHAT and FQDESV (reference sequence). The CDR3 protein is CASSLGPLNEQFF. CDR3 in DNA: TGTGCCAGCAGCTTAGGCCCACTCAATGAGCAGTTCTTC.

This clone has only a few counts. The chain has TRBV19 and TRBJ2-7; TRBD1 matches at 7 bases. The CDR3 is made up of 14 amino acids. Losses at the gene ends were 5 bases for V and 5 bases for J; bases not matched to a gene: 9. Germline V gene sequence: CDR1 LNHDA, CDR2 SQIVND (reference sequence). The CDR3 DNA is TGTGCCAGTAGTTCATATGAGGGGGCTGACGAGCAGTACTTC. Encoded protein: CASSSYEGADEQYF.

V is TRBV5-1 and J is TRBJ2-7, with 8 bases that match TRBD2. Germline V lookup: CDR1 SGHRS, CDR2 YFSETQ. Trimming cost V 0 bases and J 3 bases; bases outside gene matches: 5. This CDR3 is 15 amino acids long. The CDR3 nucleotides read TGCGCCAGCAGCTTGGGTTTGGGACTAGACTACGAGCAGTACTTC. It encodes CASSLGLGLDYEQYF. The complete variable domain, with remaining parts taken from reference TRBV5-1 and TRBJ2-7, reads KAGVTQTPRYLIKTRGQQVTLSCSPISGHRSVSWYQQTPGQGLQFLFEYFSETQRNKGNFPGRFSGRQFSNSRSEMNVSTLELGDSALYLCASSLGLGLDYEQYFGPGTRLTVT.

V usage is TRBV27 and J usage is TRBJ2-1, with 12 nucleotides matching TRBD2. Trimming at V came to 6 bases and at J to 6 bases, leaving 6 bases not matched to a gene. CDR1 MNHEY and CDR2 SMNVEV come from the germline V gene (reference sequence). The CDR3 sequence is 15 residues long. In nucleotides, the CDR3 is TGTGCCAGCAGACCGACTAGCGGGGGTCTCAATGAGCAGTTCTTC. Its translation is CASRPTSGGLNEQFF.

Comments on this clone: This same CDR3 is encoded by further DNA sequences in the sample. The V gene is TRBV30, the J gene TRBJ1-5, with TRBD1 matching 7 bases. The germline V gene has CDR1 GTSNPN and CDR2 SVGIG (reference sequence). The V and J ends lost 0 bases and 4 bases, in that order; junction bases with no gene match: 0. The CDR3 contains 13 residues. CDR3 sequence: CAWSVQGNQPQHF. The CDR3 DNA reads TGTGCCTGGAGTGTACAGGGGAATCAGCCCCAGCATTTT.

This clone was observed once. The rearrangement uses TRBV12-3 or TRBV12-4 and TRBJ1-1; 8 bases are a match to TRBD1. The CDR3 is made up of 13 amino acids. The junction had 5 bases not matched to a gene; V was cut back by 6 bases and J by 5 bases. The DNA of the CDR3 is TGTGCCAGCAGCCTAGACAGGGGTACTGAAGCTTTCTTT. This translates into CASSLDRGTEAFF.

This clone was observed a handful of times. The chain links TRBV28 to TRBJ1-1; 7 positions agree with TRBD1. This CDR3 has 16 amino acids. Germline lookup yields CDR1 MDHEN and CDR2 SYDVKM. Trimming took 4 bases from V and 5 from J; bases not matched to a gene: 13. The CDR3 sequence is CASSSTGVVLTTEAFF. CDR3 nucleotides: TGTGCCAGCAGTTCTACAGGGGTAGTCCTGACAACTGAAGCTTTCTTT.

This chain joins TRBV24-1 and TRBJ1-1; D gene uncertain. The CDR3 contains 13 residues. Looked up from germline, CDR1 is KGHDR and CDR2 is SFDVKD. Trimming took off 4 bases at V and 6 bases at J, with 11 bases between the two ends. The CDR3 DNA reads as TGTGCCACCAGTGAACCCGACACCGCTGAAGCTTTCTTT. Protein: CATSEPDTAEAFF.

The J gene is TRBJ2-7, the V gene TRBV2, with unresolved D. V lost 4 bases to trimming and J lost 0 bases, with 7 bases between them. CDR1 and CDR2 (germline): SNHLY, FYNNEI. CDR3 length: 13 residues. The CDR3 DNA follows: TGTGCCAGCAGTGTTATGAGCTCCTACGAGCAGTACTTC. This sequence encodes CASSVMSSYEQYF.

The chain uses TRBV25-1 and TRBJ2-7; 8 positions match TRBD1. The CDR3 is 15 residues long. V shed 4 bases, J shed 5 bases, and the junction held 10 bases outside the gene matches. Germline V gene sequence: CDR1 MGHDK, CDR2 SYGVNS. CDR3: CASSGTGGGSDEQYF. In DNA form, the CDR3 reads TGTGCCAGCAGTGGAACAGGGGGTGGTAGCGACGAGCAGTACTTC.